These 12 T cell receptor beta chains came from one sample sequenced in a study of cytomegalovirus exposure and HLA in healthy donors. The PCR contained 60 Vbeta and 13 Jbeta primers. Repertoires were generated with immunoSEQ multiplex PCR, while TCRdb's copy carries only in-frame clones and drops some. Among approximately 40,000 clones listed, about 66% were seen once. The sequenced sample consisted of PBMCs. The receptors originated from a man aged 45-65 years in good health and CMV-seropositive.

The chain is built from TRBV5-1 and TRBJ1-2, with D perhaps matching TRBD1 (5 bases). V was pared by 0 bases and J by 8 bases, with 11 bases between. CDR3 length equals 13 residues. The germline gives CDR1 SGHRS, CDR2 YFSETQ. Written as DNA, the CDR3 is TGCGCCAGCAGCTTGGCGGGAGAGGGGGGCTACACCTTC. It translates to CASSLAGEGGYTF.

This chain joins TRBV11-3 and TRBJ1-1, with D maybe TRBD1 (5 bases). V gave up 3 bases and J gave up 4 bases, with 12 bases separating them. Germline V gene sequence: CDR1 SGHNT, CDR2 YENEEA. CDR3 length equals 14 residues. CDR3 in amino acids: CASSLAGLSTEAFF. The CDR3, as DNA: TGTGCCAGCAGCTTGGCAGGGTTGAGCACTGAAGCTTTCTTT. Drawing the rest from reference TRBV11-3 and TRBJ1-1, the complete variable domain is EAGVVQSPRYKIIEKKQPVAFWCNPISGHNTLYWYLQNLGQGPELLIRYENEEAVDDSQLPKDRFSAERLKGVDSTLKIQPAELGDSAVYLCASSLAGLSTEAFFGQGTRLTVV.

The chain couples TRBV6-5 to TRBJ1-5, with D possibly being TRBD1 (6 bases). Trimming removed 4 bases at V and 2 bases at J, with 12 bases between. The CDR3 length is 15 residues. The germline CDR1 and CDR2 sequences are MNHEY and SVGAGI. CDR3 sequence reads: CASSSIAGGNQPQHF. The CDR3 coding sequence is TGTGCCAGCAGTTCGATCGCAGGGGGCAATCAGCCCCAGCATTTT.

The chain has TRBV6-1 and TRBJ1-2; the D gene is possibly TRBD1 (5 bases). The CDR3 runs to 13 residues. Trimming took off 7 bases at V and 4 bases at J, with 13 bases between the two ends. The germline V gene encodes CDR1 MNHNS and CDR2 SASEGT. CDR3 nucleotide sequence: TGTGCCAGCAAGTCCGACAGCATCTATGGCTACACCTTC. Translating it yields CASKSDSIYGYTF.

The chain couples TRBV5-1 to TRBJ1-1; D not certain. Per the germline V gene, CDR1 is SGHRS and CDR2 is YFSETQ. V dropped 0 bases and J dropped 7 bases, with 10 bases sitting between them. This CDR3 has 13 amino acids. The CDR3 region has the DNA TGCGCCAGCAGCTTGGGAACATATAATGAAGCTTTCTTT. Amino acid sequence: CASSLGTYNEAFF.

This clone came up a few times. The rearrangement uses TRBV2 and TRBJ1-4; maybe TRBD1 (6 bases). CDR3 length: 14 amino acids. Trimming cost V 8 bases and J 7 bases, with 17 bases left between them. CDR1 is SNHLY and CDR2 is FYNNEI in the germline V gene. The CDR3 protein is CASSFSGEGEKLFF. CDR3 DNA: TGTGCCAGCTCATTTTCAGGGGAGGGTGAAAAACTGTTTTTT.

The CDR3 DNA reads as TGTGCCAGCAGTCGGGACAGGGAGAACACTGAAGCTTTCTTT. Residues: CASSRDRENTEAFF. The chain joins TRBV6-5 to TRBJ1-1; TRBD1 matches at 9 bases. CDR1 and CDR2 (germline): MNHEY, SVGAGI. This CDR3 has 14 amino acids. The J segment lost 1 base and the V segment lost 5 bases, leaving 2 bases of the junction unmatched.

The chain has TRBV11-3 and TRBJ2-3, with 8 positions matching TRBD2. This CDR3 comprises 15 residues. The V and J ends lost 2 bases and 5 bases, in that order; junction bases with no gene match: 6. Germline V gives CDR1 SGHNT, CDR2 YENEEA. CDR3: CASSLRGTRGDTQYF. The CDR3 region has the DNA TGTGCCAGCAGCTTAAGAGGGACTAGAGGAGATACGCAGTATTTT.

CDR3 sequence reads: CASSQGPGWTKAEAFF. The CDR3 DNA reads as TGCGCCAGCAGCCAGGGGCCAGGTTGGACAAAAGCTGAAGCTTTCTTT. The J gene is TRBJ1-1, the V gene TRBV4-3; possibly TRBD1 for D (5 bases). Germline CDR1 LGHNA, CDR2 YSLEER. The CDR3 covers 16 residues. The V end lost 3 bases, the J end lost 6 bases, and 20 bases lay between the germline ends.

This clone was observed a handful of times. The CDR3 region has the DNA TGTGCCAGCAGTGCAGGGCTGAACACTGAAGCTTTCTTT. This encodes CASSAGLNTEAFF. The chain couples TRBV2 to TRBJ1-1; possible D gene TRBD1, 5 bases. V was cut by 4 bases and J by 0 bases, with 6 bases left in between. This CDR3 has 13 residues. Germline V lookup: CDR1 SNHLY, CDR2 FYNNEI.

This chain joins TRBV2 and TRBJ2-7; 13 bases agree with TRBD2. The CDR3 loop spans 14 amino acids. V lost 4 bases and J lost 6; bases outside the gene matches: 3. Germline CDR1 and CDR2: SNHLY and FYNNEI. CDR3 nucleotides: TGTGCCAGCAGTGGGACTAGCGGGGGTGTCGAGCAGTACTTC. Amino acids: CASSGTSGGVEQYF.

The rearrangement uses TRBV6-1 and TRBJ1-2; TRBD1 matches at 7 bases. Germline lookup yields CDR1 MNHNS and CDR2 SASEGT. The trim removed 6 bases at V and 4 bases at J, leaving 2 bases unmatched. There are 12 residues in the CDR3. The CDR3 nucleotides are TGTGCCAGCAGCAGGGGGAGCTATGGCTACACCTTC. This translates into CASSRGSYGYTF.